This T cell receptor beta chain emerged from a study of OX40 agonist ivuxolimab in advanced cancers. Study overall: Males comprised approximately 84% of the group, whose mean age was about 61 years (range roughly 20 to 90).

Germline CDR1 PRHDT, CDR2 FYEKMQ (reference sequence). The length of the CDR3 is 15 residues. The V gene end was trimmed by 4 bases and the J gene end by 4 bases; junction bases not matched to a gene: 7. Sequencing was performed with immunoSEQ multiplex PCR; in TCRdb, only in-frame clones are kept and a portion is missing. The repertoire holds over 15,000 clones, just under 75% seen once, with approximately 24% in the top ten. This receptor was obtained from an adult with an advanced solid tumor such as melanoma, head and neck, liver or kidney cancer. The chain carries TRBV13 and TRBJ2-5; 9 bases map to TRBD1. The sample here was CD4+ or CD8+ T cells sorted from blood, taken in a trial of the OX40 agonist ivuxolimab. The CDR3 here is CASSSGDRDIETQYF. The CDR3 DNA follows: TGTGCCAGCAGCTCCGGGGACAGGGACATAGAGACCCAGTACTTC. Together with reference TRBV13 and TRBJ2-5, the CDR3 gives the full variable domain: AAGVIQSPRHLIKEKRETATLKCYPIPRHDTVYWYQQGPGQDPQFLISFYEKMQSDKGSIPDRFSAQQFSDYHSELNMSSLELGDSALYFCASSSGDRDIETQYFGPGTRLLVL.